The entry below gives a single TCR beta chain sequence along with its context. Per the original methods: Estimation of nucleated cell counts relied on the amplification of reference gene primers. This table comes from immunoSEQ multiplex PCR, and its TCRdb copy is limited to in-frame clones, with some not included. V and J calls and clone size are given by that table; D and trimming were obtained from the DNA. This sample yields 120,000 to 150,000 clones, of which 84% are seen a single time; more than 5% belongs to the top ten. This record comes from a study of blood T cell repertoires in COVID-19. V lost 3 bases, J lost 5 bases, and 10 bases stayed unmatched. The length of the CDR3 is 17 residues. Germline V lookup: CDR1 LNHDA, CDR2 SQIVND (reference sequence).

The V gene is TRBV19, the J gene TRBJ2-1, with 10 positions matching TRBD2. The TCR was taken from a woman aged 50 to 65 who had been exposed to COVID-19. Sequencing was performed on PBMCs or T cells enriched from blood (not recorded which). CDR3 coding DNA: TGTGCCAGTAGTATCCGATCCAGGACTAGCGGCCACAATGAGCAGTTCTTC. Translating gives CASSIRSRTSGHNEQFF.